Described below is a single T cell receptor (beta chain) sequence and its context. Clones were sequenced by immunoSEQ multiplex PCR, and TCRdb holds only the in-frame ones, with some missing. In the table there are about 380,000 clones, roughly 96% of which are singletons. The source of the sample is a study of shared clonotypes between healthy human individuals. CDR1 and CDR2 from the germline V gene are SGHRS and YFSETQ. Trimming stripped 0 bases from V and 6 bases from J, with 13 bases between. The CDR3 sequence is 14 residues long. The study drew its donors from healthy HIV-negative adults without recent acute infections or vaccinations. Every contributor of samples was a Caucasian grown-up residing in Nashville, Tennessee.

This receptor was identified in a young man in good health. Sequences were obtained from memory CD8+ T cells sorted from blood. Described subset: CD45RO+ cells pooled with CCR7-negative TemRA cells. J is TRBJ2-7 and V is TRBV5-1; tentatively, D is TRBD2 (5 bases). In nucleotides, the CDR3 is TGCGCCAGCAGCTTGGCCGAGGGTACCGGCGAGCAGTACTTC. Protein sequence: CASSLAEGTGEQYF.